These 23 T cell receptor beta chains came from one sample sequenced in a study of patients and donors after allogeneic stem cell transplantation. TCRdb fed the RT-PCR reads into MiXCR, producing one record per CDR3 protein. This repertoire shows about a million distinct CDR3 sequences, roughly 18% found once; its top ten account for 5% to 6.5%. The sequenced material came from blood, either unsorted or a sorted T cell fraction (not recorded which). All receptors derive from a human donor who was either an allogeneic HSCT recipient or a stem cell or donor lymphocyte infusion donor (not recorded which). It is not recorded whose cells these are; they may come from a transplant donor.

In its sample, this clonotype was seen a few times. This chain uses TRBV6-2 or TRBV6-3 with TRBJ1-5; TRBD1 matches 7 bases. After removal of 6 bases from V and 4 bases from J, the junction contained 6 bases not matched to a gene. The CDR3 length is 14 residues. Looked up from germline, CDR1 is MNHEY and CDR2 is SVGEGT. CDR3 DNA: TGTGCCAGCAGCAGGGGGGAGCGTAATCAGCCCCAGCATTTT. Its protein is CASSRGERNQPQHF.

The J gene is TRBJ2-7, the V gene TRBV30, with D possibly being TRBD1 (6 bases). Looked up from germline, CDR1 is GTSNPN and CDR2 is SVGIG (reference sequence). The CDR3 spans 11 residues. The V and J ends lost 6 bases and 6 bases respectively, with 12 bases between them. CDR3 in amino acids: CACQQGIEQYF. Here the CDR3 DNA reads TGTGCCTGTCAACAGGGAATCGAGCAGTACTTC.

This clonotype has a handful of counts. The chain is built from TRBV4-1 and TRBJ2-1; the D is unclear. Trimming pared 0 bases from V and 4 bases from J, leaving 4 bases between. The CDR3 contains 13 residues. Germline V CDR1 and CDR2: MGHRA, YSYEKL. The CDR3 nucleotides read TGCGCCAGCAGCCAAGATAAGTACAATGAGCAGTTCTTC. Translating gives CASSQDKYNEQFF.

The chain joins TRBV27 to TRBJ2-5; tentatively, D is TRBD2 (5 bases). CDR1 MNHEY and CDR2 SMNVEV come from the germline V gene (reference sequence). The CDR3 has 14 amino acids. The ends were cut back, 4 bases at V and 1 base at J, with 10 bases in the middle. CDR3 nucleotide sequence: TGTGCCAGCAGTTCGCGAGGGTCCCAAGAGACCCAGTACTTC. It codes for CASSSRGSQETQYF.

The chain couples TRBV12-5 to TRBJ2-7, with 7 bases that match TRBD2. The CDR3 contains 14 residues. The germline V gene has CDR1 LGHNT and CDR2 FRNRAP. V was clipped by 5 bases and J by 3 bases; unmatched bases: 7. The CDR3 DNA sequence: TGTGCTAGTGGTCCCGGACTAGTTAACTACGAGCAGTACTTC. It encodes CASGPGLVNYEQYF. The full variable domain, rest sourced from reference TRBV12-5 and TRBJ2-7, is DARVTQTPRHKVTEMGQEVTMRCQPILGHNTVFWYRQTMMQGLELLAYFRNRAPLDDSGMPKDRFSAEMPDATLATLKIQPSEPRDSAVYFCASGPGLVNYEQYFGPGTRLTVT.

There are many counts of this clonotype. This chain joins TRBV4-3 and TRBJ1-2, with 9 bases aligning to TRBD1. Trimming took 1 base from V and 4 from J; bases not matched to a gene: 10. CDR1 is LGHNA and CDR2 is YSLEER in the germline V gene. CDR3 size: 17 residues. CDR3 in amino acids: CASSQVAFGTGSYGYTF. CDR3 nucleotides: TGCGCCAGCAGCCAAGTGGCTTTTGGGACAGGGAGCTATGGCTACACCTTC.

This clonotype was counted between two and nine times. The chain uses TRBV6-1 and TRBJ1-2, with TRBD1 as a possible D gene (6 bases). The CDR3 covers 15 residues. V was pared by 6 bases and J by 8 bases, with 22 bases between. CDR1 and CDR2 (germline): MNHNS, SASEGT. The CDR3 reads CASSPRDTSAQGYTF. DNA for the CDR3: TGTGCCAGCAGCCCCCGGGACACATCAGCACAGGGCTACACCTTC.

This clonotype occurred many times. The genes are TRBV6-2 or TRBV6-3 and TRBJ1-1; the D is unclear. V lost 9 bases to trimming and J lost 1 base, with 6 bases between them. Germline V gene sequence: CDR1 MNHEY, CDR2 SVGEGT. This CDR3 has 11 residues. DNA of the CDR3: TGTGCCAGTGCAAGGAACACTGAAGCTTTCTTT. Translation: CASARNTEAFF.

This clonotype occurred a few times. The J gene is TRBJ2-1, the V gene TRBV11-2; 11 positions match TRBD1. CDR3 length: 16 amino acids. V dropped 5 bases and J dropped 8; count of bases not matched to a gene: 11. CDR1 is SGHAT and CDR2 is FQNNGV in the germline V gene. The CDR3 DNA reads as TGTGCCAGCAGCCCTCCCCGGGACAGGGGGGTGTATGAGCAGTTCTTC. Encoded protein: CASSPPRDRGVYEQFF.

This clonotype was observed many times. The chain recombines TRBV7-9 with TRBJ2-3, with 10 bases identical to TRBD1. Per germline, CDR1 SEHNR and CDR2 FQNEAQ (reference sequence). V was pared by 5 bases and J by 6 bases, with 11 bases of the junction left unmatched. CDR3 length: 16 residues. Here the CDR3 reads CASSKPGQGSRDTQYF. The CDR3 region has the DNA TGTGCCAGCAGCAAACCGGGACAGGGGTCACGGGATACGCAGTATTTT. Combining the CDR3 with reference TRBV7-9 and TRBJ2-3 gives the whole variable domain DTGVSQNPRHKITKRGQNVTFRCDPISEHNRLYWYRQTLGQGPEFLTYFQNEAQLEKSRLLSDRFSAERPKGSFSTLEIQRTEQGDSAMYLCASSKPGQGSRDTQYFGPGTRLTVL.

The J gene is TRBJ1-1, the V gene TRBV15; 9 nucleotides align to TRBD1. Germline V gene sequence: CDR1 LNHNV, CDR2 YYDKDF (reference sequence). CDR3 length: 15 amino acids. V gave up 3 bases and J gave up 7 bases; unmatched junction bases: 9. The CDR3 loop is CATSRVRDRDNEAFF. The CDR3 nucleotides are TGTGCCACCAGCAGGGTGCGGGACAGGGATAATGAAGCTTTCTTT.

This sequence joins TRBV5-1 and TRBJ1-2; the D gene is possibly TRBD1 (5 bases). Trimming pared 3 bases from V and 7 bases from J, leaving 16 bases between. Looked up from germline, CDR1 is SGHRS and CDR2 is YFSETQ. The CDR3 consists of 14 residues. Here the CDR3 reads CASSSFLGVGGYTF. For the CDR3, the DNA is TGCGCCAGCAGCTCCTTCTTGGGGGTTGGTGGCTACACCTTC.

The genes are TRBV4-1 and TRBJ2-7; D is unresolved. CDR1 is MGHRA and CDR2 is YSYEKL in the germline V gene. This CDR3 is built from 12 residues. The V and J ends lost 10 bases and 3 bases respectively, with 13 bases between them. CDR3 amino acids: CATSNRDYEQYF. CDR3 bases: TGCGCCACTTCGAACAGAGACTACGAGCAGTACTTC.

The chain is built from TRBV2 and TRBJ2-3; 13 bases are a match to TRBD2. Trimming took 4 bases from V and 5 from J; bases not matched to a gene: 9. The CDR3 sequence is 17 residues long. Germline values: CDR1 SNHLY, CDR2 FYNNEI. The chain's CDR3 is CASSGGLAGPTGDTQYF. In DNA form, the CDR3 reads TGTGCCAGCAGTGGGGGACTAGCGGGGCCGACGGGAGATACGCAGTATTTT.

This clonotype was observed a few times. J is TRBJ2-3 and V is TRBV7-9, with TRBD1 as a possible D gene (5 bases). Trimming stripped 4 bases from V and 7 bases from J, with 15 bases between. Looked up from germline, CDR1 is SEHNR and CDR2 is FQNEAQ (reference sequence). This CDR3 contains 14 residues. CDR3 bases: TGTGCCAGCAGCTATGCCCCGGACACCCATACGCAGTATTTT. Translating it yields CASSYAPDTHTQYF.

The J gene is TRBJ1-4, the V gene TRBV28, with 9 positions matching TRBD1. V shed 5 bases, J shed 8 bases, and the junction held 6 bases outside the gene matches. CDR3 size: 14 residues. In germline, CDR1 is MDHEN, CDR2 SYDVKM. CDR3 region: CASSPPGTGEKLFF. For the CDR3, the DNA is TGTGCCAGCAGTCCACCCGGGACAGGGGAAAAACTGTTTTTT. Drawing the rest from reference TRBV28 and TRBJ1-4, the complete variable domain is DVKVTQSSRYLVKRTGEKVFLECVQDMDHENMFWYRQDPGLGLRLIYFSYDVKMKEKGDIPEGYSVSREKKERFSLILESASTNQTSMYLCASSPPGTGEKLFFGSGTQLSVL.

The rearrangement uses TRBV29-1 and TRBJ2-7, with 14 bases identical to TRBD2. CDR3 length equals 15 residues. The germline CDR1 and CDR2 sequences are SQVTM and ANQGSEA. Germline trimming cut 6 bases from V and 6 bases from J; bases unmatched to any gene: 10. CDR3 in amino acids: CSVGTSGREGSEQYF. CDR3 DNA sequence: TGCAGCGTGGGGACTAGCGGGAGAGAGGGAAGCGAGCAGTACTTC.

This clonotype was recorded a few times. The chain couples TRBV27 to TRBJ1-1, with no clear D. The V gene's germline CDR1 is MNHEY and CDR2 SMNVEV (reference sequence). V was clipped by 2 bases and J by 9 bases, with 7 bases between them. This CDR3 is built from 11 residues. The CDR3 DNA sequence: TGTGCCAGCAGTTTAGGTGGTAAAGCTTTCTTT. Translating it yields CASSLGGKAFF.

The rearrangement joins TRBV6-1 to TRBJ1-1; D gene uncertain. CDR3 length: 15 amino acids. CDR1 MNHNS and CDR2 SASEGT come from the germline V gene. V was cut by 5 bases and J by 0 bases, with 13 bases left in between. The CDR3 sequence is CASSPLVGLNTEAFF. CDR3 nucleotides: TGTGCCAGCAGTCCACTTGTAGGGCTGAACACTGAAGCTTTCTTT.

Here the CDR3 DNA reads TGCGCCAGCAGCCAAGATCCGGGGAGAGCAGATACGCAGTATTTT. This sequence encodes CASSQDPGRADTQYF. The gene calls are TRBV4-3 and TRBJ2-3, with D possibly TRBD2 on 5 matching bases. The CDR3 extends over 15 amino acids. Germline V gene sequence: CDR1 LGHNA, CDR2 YSLEER. Deletions cut 0 bases from V and 4 bases from J, with 11 bases between.

The table lists this clonotype with many counts. The chain joins TRBV12-3 or TRBV12-4 to TRBJ2-5, with D possibly being TRBD2 (7 bases). The CDR3 has 15 residues. Trimming left V 6 bases short and J 6 bases short, with 20 bases between. In nucleotides, the CDR3 is TGTGCCAGCAGCTTTAATGTGGGGGGGCCGCAGACCCAGTACTTC. This gives the protein CASSFNVGGPQTQYF.

The CDR3 region is CASSSNIEAFF. CDR3 in DNA: TGTGCCAGCAGTTCAAATATTGAAGCTTTCTTT. This chain uses TRBV28 with TRBJ1-1, with D unclear. This CDR3 comprises 11 residues. V dropped 4 bases and J dropped 7 bases, with 7 bases sitting between them. The germline gives CDR1 MDHEN, CDR2 SYDVKM.

This clonotype has ten or more counts. The CDR3 sequence: CASKTRGTAYEKLFF. The CDR3 DNA is TGTGCCAGCAAAACTCGCGGGACGGCGTATGAAAAACTGTTTTTT. The V call is TRBV6-1, the J call TRBJ1-4; a possible D gene is TRBD1 (5 bases). The CDR3 covers 15 residues. Germline CDR1 reads MNHNS; CDR2 reads SASEGT. With 7 bases removed from V and 6 bases from J, the gap between germline ends came to 18 bases.